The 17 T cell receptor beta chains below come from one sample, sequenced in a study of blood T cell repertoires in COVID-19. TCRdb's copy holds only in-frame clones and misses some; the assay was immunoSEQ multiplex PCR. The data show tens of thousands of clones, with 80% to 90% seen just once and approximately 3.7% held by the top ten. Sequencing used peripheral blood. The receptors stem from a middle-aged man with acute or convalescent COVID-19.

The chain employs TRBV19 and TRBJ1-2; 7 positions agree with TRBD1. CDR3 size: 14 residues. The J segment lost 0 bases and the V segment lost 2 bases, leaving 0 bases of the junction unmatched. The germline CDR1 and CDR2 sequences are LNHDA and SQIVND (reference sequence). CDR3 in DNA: TGTGCCAGTAGTATAACAGGGGCTAACTATGGCTACACCTTC. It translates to CASSITGANYGYTF.

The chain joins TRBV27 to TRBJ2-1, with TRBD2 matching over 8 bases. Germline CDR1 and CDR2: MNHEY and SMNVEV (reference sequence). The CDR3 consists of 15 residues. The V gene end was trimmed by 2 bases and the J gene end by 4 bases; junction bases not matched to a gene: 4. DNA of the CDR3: TGTGCCAGCAGTTTAGGGGCTAGCGGGTACAATGAGCAGTTCTTC. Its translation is CASSLGASGYNEQFF.

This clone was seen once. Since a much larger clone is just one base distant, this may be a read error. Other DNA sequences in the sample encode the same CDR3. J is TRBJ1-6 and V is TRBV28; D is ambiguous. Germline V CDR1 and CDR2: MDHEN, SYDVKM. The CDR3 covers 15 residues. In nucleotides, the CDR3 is TGTGCTAGCACCCTCGAGAGCTCCTATAATTCACCCCTCCACTTT. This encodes CASTLESSYNSPLHF. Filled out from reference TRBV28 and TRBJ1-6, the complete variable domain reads DVKVTQSSRYLVKRTGEKVFLECVQDMDHENMFWYRQDPGLGLRLIYFSYDVKMKEKGDIPEGYSVSREKKERFSLILESASTNQTSMYLCASTLESSYNSPLHFGNGTRLTVT.

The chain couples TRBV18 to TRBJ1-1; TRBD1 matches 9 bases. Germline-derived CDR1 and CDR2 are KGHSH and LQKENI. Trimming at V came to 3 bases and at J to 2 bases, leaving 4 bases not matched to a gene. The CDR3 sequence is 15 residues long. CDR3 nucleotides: TGTGCCAGCTCACCGGCGGACAGGGGTAACACTGAAGCTTTCTTT. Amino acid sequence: CASSPADRGNTEAFF.

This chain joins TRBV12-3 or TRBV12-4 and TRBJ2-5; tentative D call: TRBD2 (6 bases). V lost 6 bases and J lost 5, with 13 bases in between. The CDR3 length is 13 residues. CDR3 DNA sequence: TGTGCCAGCAGGAACTGGGGGGATGAGACCCAGTACTTC. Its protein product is CASRNWGDETQYF.

The CDR3 loop is CASSGPRANSPLHF. The CDR3 coding sequence is TGTGCCAGCAGTGGGCCCAGGGCGAATTCACCCCTCCACTTT. The gene calls are TRBV2 and TRBJ1-6; D is possibly TRBD1 (5 bases). The CDR3 sequence is 14 residues long. Per the germline V gene, CDR1 is SNHLY and CDR2 is FYNNEI. With 4 bases removed from V and 7 bases from J, the gap between germline ends came to 11 bases.

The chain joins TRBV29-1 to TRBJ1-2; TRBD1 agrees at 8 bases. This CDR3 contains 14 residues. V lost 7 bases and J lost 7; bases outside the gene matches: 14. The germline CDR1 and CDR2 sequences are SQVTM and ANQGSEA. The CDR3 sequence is CSAGPDRAIGGYTF. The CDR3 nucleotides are TGCAGCGCTGGCCCGGACAGGGCGATCGGTGGCTACACCTTC.

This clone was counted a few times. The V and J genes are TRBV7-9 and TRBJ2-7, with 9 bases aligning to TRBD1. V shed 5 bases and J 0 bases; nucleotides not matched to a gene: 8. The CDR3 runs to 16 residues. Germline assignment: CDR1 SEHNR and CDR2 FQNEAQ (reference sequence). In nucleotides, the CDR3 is TGTGCCAGCAGCCCCAGTACAGGGGGCCCCTCCTACGAGCAGTACTTC. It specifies CASSPSTGGPSYEQYF. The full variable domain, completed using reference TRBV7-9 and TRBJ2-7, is DTGVSQNPRHKITKRGQNVTFRCDPISEHNRLYWYRQTLGQGPEFLTYFQNEAQLEKSRLLSDRFSAERPKGSFSTLEIQRTEQGDSAMYLCASSPSTGGPSYEQYFGPGTRLTVT.

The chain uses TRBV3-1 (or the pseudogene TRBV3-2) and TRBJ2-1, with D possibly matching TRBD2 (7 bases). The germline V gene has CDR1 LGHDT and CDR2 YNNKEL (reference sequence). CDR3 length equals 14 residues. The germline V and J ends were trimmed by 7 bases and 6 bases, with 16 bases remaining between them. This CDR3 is CASNWAAGANEQFF. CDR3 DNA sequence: TGTGCCAGCAACTGGGCCGCGGGGGCCAATGAGCAGTTCTTC.

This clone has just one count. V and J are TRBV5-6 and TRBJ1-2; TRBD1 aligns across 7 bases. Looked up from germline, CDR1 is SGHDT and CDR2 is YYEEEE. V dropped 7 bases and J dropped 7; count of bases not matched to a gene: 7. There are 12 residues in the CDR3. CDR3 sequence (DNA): TGTGCCAGCCACAGGGGTGCATCTGGCTACACCTTC. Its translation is CASHRGASGYTF.

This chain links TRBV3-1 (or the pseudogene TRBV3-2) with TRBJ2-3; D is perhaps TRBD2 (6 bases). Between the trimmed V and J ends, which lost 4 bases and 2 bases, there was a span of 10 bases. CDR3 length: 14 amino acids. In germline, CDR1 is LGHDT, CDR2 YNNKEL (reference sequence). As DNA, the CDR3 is TGTGCCAGCAGCCCGCAGCGGGCCACAGATACGCAGTATTTT. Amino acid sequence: CASSPQRATDTQYF.

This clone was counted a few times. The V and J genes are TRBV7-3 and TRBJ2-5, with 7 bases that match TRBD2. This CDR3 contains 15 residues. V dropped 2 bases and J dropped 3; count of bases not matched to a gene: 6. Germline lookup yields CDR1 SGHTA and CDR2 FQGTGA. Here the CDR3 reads CASSLSGLAEETQYF. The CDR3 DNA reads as TGTGCCAGCAGCTTATCGGGCCTAGCGGAAGAGACCCAGTACTTC. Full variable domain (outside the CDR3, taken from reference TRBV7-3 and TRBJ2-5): GAGVSQTPSNKVTEKGKYVELRCDPISGHTALYWYRQSLGQGPEFLIYFQGTGAADDSGLPNDRFFAVRPEGSVSTLKIQRTERGDSAVYLCASSLSGLAEETQYFGPGTRLLVL.

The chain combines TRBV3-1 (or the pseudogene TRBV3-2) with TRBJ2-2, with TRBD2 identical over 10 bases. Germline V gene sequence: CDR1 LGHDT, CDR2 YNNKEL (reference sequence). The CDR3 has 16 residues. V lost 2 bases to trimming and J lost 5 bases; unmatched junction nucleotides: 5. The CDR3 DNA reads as TGTGCCAGCAGCCAATTAGCGGGAGGAGGGACCGGGGAGCTGTTTTTT. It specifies CASSQLAGGGTGELFF.

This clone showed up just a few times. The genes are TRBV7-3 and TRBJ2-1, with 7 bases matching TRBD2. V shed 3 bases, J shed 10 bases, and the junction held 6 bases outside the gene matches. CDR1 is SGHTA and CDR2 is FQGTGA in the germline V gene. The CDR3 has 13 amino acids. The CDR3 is CASSLGEGREQFF. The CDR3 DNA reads TGTGCCAGCAGCTTGGGGGAGGGACGGGAGCAGTTCTTC. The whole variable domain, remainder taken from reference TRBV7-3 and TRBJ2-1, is GAGVSQTPSNKVTEKGKYVELRCDPISGHTALYWYRQSLGQGPEFLIYFQGTGAADDSGLPNDRFFAVRPEGSVSTLKIQRTERGDSAVYLCASSLGEGREQFFGPGTRLTVL.

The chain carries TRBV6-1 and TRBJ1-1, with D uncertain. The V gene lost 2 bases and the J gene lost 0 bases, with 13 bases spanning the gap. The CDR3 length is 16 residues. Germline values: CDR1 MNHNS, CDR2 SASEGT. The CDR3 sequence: CASSEKAGRMNTEAFF. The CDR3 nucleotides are TGTGCCAGCAGTGAAAAGGCAGGAAGAATGAACACTGAAGCTTTCTTT.

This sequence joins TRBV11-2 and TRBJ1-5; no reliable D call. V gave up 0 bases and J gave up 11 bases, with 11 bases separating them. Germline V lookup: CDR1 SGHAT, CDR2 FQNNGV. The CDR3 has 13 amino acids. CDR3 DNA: TGTGCCAGCAGCTTAGACTCCGGGATTACCCAGCATTTT. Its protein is CASSLDSGITQHF. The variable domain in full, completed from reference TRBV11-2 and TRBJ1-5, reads EAGVAQSPRYKIIEKRQSVAFWCNPISGHATLYWYQQILGQGPKLLIQFQNNGVVDDSQLPKDRFSAERLKGVDSTLKIQPAKLEDSAVYLCASSLDSGITQHFGDGTRLSIL.

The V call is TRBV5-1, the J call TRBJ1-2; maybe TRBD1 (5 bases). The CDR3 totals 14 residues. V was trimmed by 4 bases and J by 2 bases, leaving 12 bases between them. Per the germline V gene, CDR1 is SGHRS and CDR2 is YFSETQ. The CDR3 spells CASSPTQGNYGYTF. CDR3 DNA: TGCGCCAGCAGCCCAACGCAGGGAAACTATGGCTACACCTTC.